Each of the 5 T cell receptor beta chains below was sequenced from the same sample in a study of blood T cell repertoires in COVID-19. The data were produced by immunoSEQ multiplex PCR, yet TCRdb's version contains in-frame clones alone and is incomplete. This table holds around 220,000 clones, around 90% found once. Material for sequencing was PBMCs or T cells enriched from blood (not recorded which). Every receptor here comes from a woman between 50 and 59 years old with acute COVID-19.

For the CDR3, the DNA is TGTGCCACCAGCAGTAAGAACACTGAAGCTTTCTTT. Protein product: CATSSKNTEAFF. The chain joins TRBV15 to TRBJ1-1; D ambiguous. Germline CDR1 and CDR2: LNHNV and YYDKDF (reference sequence). This CDR3 has 12 amino acids. The ends were cut back, 3 bases at V and 1 base at J, with 3 bases in the middle.

The gene calls are TRBV24-1 and TRBJ2-6, with 7 bases fitting TRBD1. The junction had 21 bases not matched to a gene; V was cut back by 5 bases and J by 0 bases. Germline V lookup: CDR1 KGHDR, CDR2 SFDVKD. The CDR3 loop spans 22 amino acids. The CDR3 nucleotides are TGTGCCACCAGTGGTAGTATCCGGGACAGATTTCAGGGGAGCTCTGGGGCCAACGTCCTGACTTTC. It specifies CATSGSIRDRFQGSSGANVLTF.

This chain uses TRBV27 with TRBJ1-1, with 10 positions matching TRBD1. This CDR3 is built from 14 residues. V was clipped by 7 bases and J by 2 bases; unmatched bases: 4. Per germline, CDR1 MNHEY and CDR2 SMNVEV (reference sequence). CDR3 loop: CASKDRGKNTEAFF. As DNA, the CDR3 is TGTGCCAGCAAGGACAGGGGGAAAAACACTGAAGCTTTCTTT.

Only a few counts were recorded for this clone. This chain uses TRBV12-5 with TRBJ1-1; perhaps TRBD1 as D (6 bases). This CDR3 contains 14 residues. Trimming cost V 1 base and J 6 bases, with 12 bases left between them. Germline V gene sequence: CDR1 LGHNT, CDR2 FRNRAP. The CDR3 DNA sequence: TGTGCTAGTGGTTTGGACTCATGGACAGCTGAAGCTTTCTTT. Amino acids: CASGLDSWTAEAFF. The full variable domain, its missing parts supplied by reference TRBV12-5 and TRBJ1-1, is DARVTQTPRHKVTEMGQEVTMRCQPILGHNTVFWYRQTMMQGLELLAYFRNRAPLDDSGMPKDRFSAEMPDATLATLKIQPSEPRDSAVYFCASGLDSWTAEAFFGQGTRLTVV.

V is TRBV18 and J is TRBJ2-3, with D perhaps TRBD1 (6 bases). This CDR3 is built from 13 residues. The V and J ends lost 7 bases and 0 bases respectively, with 8 bases between them. Germline CDR1 KGHSH, CDR2 LQKENI. Here the CDR3 reads CASLDSSTDTQYF. CDR3 DNA sequence: TGTGCCAGCTTGGACAGTAGCACAGATACGCAGTATTTT.